Sequencing of this T cell receptor beta chain was carried out in a study of blood T cell repertoires in COVID-19. The wider study: Some COVID-19 samples were acute and others convalescent; all came from the United States, Italy and Spain. Sources were T cells, B-cell-depleted T cells, or PBMCs; the material itself was cDNA or gDNA.

The trim removed 5 bases at V and 4 bases at J, leaving 4 bases unmatched. The CDR3 sequence is 13 residues long. Per germline, CDR1 MNHEY and CDR2 SVGEGT. Repertoires were generated with immunoSEQ multiplex PCR, while TCRdb's copy carries only in-frame clones and drops some. Of under 300,000 clones in the sample, 65% to 90% were seen once. For this clone: A read error is possible here, since a much larger clone lies one base away.

The chain links TRBV6-2 or TRBV6-3 to TRBJ1-1, with 7 bases matching TRBD1. The sequence derives from a woman aged 60-70 years with active or convalescent COVID-19. The sample comprised peripheral blood. Here the CDR3 reads CASSRQGGTEAFF. The CDR3 DNA follows: TGTGCCAGCAGTCGACAGGGAGGCACTGAAGCTTTCTTT.